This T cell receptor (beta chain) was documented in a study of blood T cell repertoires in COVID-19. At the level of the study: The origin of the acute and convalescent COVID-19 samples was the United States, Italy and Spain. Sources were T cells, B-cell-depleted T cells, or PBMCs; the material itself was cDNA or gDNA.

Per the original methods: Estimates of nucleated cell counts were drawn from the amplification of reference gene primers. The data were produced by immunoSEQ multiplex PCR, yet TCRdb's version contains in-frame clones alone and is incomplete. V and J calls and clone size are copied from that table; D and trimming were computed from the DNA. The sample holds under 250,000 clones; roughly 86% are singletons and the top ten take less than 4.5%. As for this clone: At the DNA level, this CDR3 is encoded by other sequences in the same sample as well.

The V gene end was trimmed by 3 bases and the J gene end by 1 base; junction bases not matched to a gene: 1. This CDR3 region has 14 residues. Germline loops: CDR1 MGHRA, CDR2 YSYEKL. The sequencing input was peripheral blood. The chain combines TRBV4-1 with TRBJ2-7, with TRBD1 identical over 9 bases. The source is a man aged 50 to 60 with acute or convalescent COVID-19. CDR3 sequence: CASSQGQGSYEQYF. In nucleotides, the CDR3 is TGCGCCAGCAGCCAGGGACAGGGATCCTACGAGCAGTACTTC.